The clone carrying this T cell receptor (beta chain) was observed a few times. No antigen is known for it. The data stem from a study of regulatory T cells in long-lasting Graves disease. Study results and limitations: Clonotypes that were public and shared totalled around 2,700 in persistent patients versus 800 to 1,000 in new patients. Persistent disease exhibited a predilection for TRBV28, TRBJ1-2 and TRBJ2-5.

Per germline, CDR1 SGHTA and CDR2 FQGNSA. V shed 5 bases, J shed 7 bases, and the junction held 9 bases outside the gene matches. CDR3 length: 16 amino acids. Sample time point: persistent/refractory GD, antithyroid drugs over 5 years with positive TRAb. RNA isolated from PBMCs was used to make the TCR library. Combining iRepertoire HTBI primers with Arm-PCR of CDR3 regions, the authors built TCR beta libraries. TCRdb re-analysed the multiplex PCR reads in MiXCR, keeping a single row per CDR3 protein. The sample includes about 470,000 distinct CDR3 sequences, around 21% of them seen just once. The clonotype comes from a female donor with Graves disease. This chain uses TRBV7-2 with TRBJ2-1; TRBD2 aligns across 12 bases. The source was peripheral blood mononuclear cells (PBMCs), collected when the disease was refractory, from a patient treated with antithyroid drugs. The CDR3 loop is CASSPIRTSGVNEQFF. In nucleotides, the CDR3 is TGTGCCAGCAGCCCCATTAGGACTAGCGGGGTGAATGAGCAGTTCTTC.